One sample yielded the 10 T cell receptor beta chains listed below, sequenced in a study of CD8 T cells in Susac syndrome. A quantity of about 0.45 to 1 ug RNA underwent reverse transcription using random hexamers. One entry per CDR3 protein results from TCRdb running MiXCR on the immunoSEQ multiplex PCR reads. Of approximately 190,000 distinct CDR3 sequences listed, around 93% were seen once; the top ten hold less than 0.2%. Sequenced: CD8+ T cells from PBMCs. Source of these receptors: a human donor with Susac syndrome.

The V and J genes are TRBV19 and TRBJ1-1, with D perhaps TRBD1 (6 bases). V lost 6 bases to trimming and J lost 6 bases, with 17 bases between them. CDR1 and CDR2 (germline): LNHDA, SQIVND (reference sequence). The CDR3 spans 14 residues. The CDR3 region is CASRVVEGGAEAFF. The DNA for the CDR3 is TGTGCCAGTAGAGTCGTTGAGGGGGGCGCTGAAGCTTTCTTT.

In DNA, the CDR3 is TGTGCCAGCAGTCCACAGGGTGTCAGAGGCAATGAGCAGTTCTTC. It specifies CASSPQGVRGNEQFF. J is TRBJ2-1 and V is TRBV12-3 or TRBV12-4; TRBD1 might be the D (6 bases). V was clipped by 5 bases and J by 6 bases, with 17 bases between them. The CDR3 runs 15 residues.

The count of this clonotype is one. The V call is TRBV4-2, the J call TRBJ2-7; weak D call: TRBD2 (5 bases). This CDR3 contains 16 residues. With 0 bases removed from V and 5 bases from J, the gap between germline ends came to 17 bases. Germline V lookup: CDR1 LGHNA, CDR2 YNFKEQ. This chain's CDR3 is CASSQDLGLEGHEQYF. CDR3 DNA sequence: TGTGCCAGCAGCCAAGATCTGGGCCTCGAGGGCCACGAGCAGTACTTC.

This sequence joins TRBV5-1 and TRBJ1-4; TRBD1 aligns across 8 bases. Trimming removed 4 bases from V and 5 bases from J; junction bases left unmatched: 7. The CDR3 is 15 amino acids. In germline, CDR1 is SGHRS, CDR2 YFSETQ. CDR3 in DNA: TGCGCCAGCAGCCCCGGACAGGGCCAGAATGAAAAACTGTTTTTT. It translates to CASSPGQGQNEKLFF.

The chain uses TRBV12-3 or TRBV12-4 and TRBJ2-2; D not resolved. The CDR3 is 14 residues long. With 7 bases removed from V and 3 bases from J, the gap between germline ends came to 12 bases. The chain's CDR3 is CASNALQDTGELFF. In DNA form, the CDR3 reads TGTGCCAGCAACGCGCTGCAGGACACCGGGGAGCTGTTTTTT.

The V gene is TRBV11-1, the J gene TRBJ2-7; D call uncertain. CDR3 size: 14 residues. Germline V gives CDR1 SGHAT, CDR2 FQDESV (reference sequence). The V end lost 4 bases, the J end lost 3 bases, and 13 bases lay between the germline ends. This CDR3 reads CASSSPTSNYEQYF. CDR3 sequence (DNA): TGTGCCAGCAGCTCGCCGACTTCCAACTACGAGCAGTACTTC.

This chain links TRBV18 with TRBJ2-3; TRBD2 agrees at 8 bases. With 0 bases clipped from V and 4 bases from J, the junction kept 6 bases outside the gene matches. Germline CDR1 is KGHSH and CDR2 is LQKENI. The CDR3 is 16 residues long. CDR3 region: CASSPPSTGGSDTQYF. DNA of the CDR3: TGTGCCAGCTCACCACCGTCGACGGGGGGGTCAGATACGCAGTATTTT.

V gene TRBV7-9 combines with J gene TRBJ1-2; the match to TRBD1 covers 8 bases. The CDR3 covers 14 residues. In germline, CDR1 is SEHNR, CDR2 FQNEAQ (reference sequence). V lost 5 bases to trimming and J lost 7 bases; unmatched junction nucleotides: 9. CDR3 DNA: TGTGCCAGCAGCCCGGACAGGGAGTGGGGTGGCTACACCTTC. Its protein is CASSPDREWGGYTF. The full variable domain, completed using reference TRBV7-9 and TRBJ1-2, is DTGVSQNPRHKITKRGQNVTFRCDPISEHNRLYWYRQTLGQGPEFLTYFQNEAQLEKSRLLSDRFSAERPKGSFSTLEIQRTEQGDSAMYLCASSPDREWGGYTFGSGTRLTVV.

CDR3 loop: CASSPTGQGFNQPQHF. The CDR3 DNA sequence: TGTGCCAGTAGTCCGACCGGACAGGGTTTCAATCAGCCCCAGCATTTT. V usage is TRBV19 and J usage is TRBJ1-5; 8 nucleotides align to TRBD1. There are 16 residues in the CDR3. The germline gives CDR1 LNHDA, CDR2 SQIVND (reference sequence). With V trimmed by 5 bases and J by 3 bases, 9 bases remained unmatched.

The J gene is TRBJ2-1, the V gene TRBV19; no clear D gene. V shed 5 bases and J shed 0 bases, with 20 bases lying between them. CDR3 length: 18 residues. Germline values: CDR1 LNHDA, CDR2 SQIVND (reference sequence). The DNA of the CDR3 is TGTGCCAGTAGTGACTCCCCCCACAGTTTCAGCTCCTACAATGAGCAGTTCTTC. This gives the protein CASSDSPHSFSSYNEQFF.